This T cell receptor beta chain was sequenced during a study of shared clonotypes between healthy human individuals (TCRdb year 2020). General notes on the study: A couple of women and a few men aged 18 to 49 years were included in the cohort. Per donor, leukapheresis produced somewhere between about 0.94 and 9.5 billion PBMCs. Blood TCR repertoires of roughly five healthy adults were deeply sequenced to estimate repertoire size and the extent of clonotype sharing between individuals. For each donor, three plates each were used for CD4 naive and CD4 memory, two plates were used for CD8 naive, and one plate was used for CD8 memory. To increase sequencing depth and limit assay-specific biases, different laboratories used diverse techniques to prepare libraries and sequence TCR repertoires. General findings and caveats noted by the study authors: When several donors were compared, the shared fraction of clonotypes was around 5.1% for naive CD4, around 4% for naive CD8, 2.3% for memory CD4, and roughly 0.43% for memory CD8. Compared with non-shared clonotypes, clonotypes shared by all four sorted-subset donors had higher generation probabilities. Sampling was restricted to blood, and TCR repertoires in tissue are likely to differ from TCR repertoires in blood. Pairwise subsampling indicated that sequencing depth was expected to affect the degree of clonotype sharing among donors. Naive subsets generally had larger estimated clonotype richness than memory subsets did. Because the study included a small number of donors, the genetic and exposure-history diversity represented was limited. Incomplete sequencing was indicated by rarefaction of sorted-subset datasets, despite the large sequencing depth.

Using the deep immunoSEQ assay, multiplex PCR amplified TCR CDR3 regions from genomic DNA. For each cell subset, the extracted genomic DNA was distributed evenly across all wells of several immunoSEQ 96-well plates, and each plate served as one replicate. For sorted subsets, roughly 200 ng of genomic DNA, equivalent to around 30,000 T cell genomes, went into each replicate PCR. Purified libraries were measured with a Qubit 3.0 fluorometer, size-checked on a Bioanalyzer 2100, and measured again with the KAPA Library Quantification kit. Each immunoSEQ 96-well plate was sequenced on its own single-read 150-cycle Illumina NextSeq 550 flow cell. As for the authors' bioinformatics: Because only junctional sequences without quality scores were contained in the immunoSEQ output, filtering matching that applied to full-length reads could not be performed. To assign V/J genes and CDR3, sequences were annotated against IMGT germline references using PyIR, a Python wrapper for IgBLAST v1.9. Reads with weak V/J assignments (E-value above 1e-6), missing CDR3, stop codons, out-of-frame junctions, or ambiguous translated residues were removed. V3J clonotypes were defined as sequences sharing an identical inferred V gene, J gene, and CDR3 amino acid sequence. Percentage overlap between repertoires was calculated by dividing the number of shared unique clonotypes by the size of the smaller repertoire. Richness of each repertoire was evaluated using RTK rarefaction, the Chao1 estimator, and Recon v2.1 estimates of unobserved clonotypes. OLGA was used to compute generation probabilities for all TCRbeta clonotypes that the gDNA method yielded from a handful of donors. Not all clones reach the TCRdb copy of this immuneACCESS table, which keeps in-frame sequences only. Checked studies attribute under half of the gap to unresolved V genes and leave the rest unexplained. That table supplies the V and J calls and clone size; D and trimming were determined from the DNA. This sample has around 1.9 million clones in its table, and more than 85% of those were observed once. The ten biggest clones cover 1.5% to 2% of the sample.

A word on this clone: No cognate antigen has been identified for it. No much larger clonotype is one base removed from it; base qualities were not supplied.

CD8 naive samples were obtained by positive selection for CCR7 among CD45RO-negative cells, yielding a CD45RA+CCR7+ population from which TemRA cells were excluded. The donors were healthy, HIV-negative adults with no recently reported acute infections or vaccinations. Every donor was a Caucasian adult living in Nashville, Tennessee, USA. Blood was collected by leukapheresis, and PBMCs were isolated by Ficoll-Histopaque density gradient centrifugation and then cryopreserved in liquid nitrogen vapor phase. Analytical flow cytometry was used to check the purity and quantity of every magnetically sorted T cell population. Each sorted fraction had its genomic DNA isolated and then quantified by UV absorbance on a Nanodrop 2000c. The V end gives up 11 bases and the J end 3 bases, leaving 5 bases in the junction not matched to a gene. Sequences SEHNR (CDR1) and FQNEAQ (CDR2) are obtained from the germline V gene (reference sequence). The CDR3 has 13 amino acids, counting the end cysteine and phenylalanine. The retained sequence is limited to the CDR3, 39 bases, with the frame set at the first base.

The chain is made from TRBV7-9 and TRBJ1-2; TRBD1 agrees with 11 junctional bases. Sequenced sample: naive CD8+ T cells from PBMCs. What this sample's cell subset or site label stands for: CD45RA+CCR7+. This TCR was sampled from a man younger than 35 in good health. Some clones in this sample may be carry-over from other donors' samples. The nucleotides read TGTGCCGGGGACAGGGGGACGTACTATGGCTACACCTTC. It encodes CAGDRGTYYGYTF.